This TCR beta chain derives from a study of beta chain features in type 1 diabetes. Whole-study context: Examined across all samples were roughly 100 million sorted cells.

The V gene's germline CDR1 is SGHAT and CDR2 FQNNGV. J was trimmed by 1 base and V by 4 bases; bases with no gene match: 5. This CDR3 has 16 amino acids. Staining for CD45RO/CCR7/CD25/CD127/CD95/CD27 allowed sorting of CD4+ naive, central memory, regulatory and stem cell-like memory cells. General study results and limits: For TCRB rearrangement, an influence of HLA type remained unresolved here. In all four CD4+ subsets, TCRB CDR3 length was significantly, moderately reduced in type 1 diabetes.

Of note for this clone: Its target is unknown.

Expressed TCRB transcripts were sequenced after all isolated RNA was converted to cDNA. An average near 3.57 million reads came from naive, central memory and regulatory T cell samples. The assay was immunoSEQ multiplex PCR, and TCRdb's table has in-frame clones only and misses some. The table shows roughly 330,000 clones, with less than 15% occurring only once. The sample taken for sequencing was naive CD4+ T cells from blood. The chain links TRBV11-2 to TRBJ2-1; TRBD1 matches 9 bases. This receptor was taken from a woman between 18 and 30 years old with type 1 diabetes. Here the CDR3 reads CASSSLQGASYNEQFF. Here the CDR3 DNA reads TGTGCCAGCAGCTCCTTACAGGGGGCGTCCTACAATGAGCAGTTCTTC. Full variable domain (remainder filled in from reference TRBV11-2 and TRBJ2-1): EAGVAQSPRYKIIEKRQSVAFWCNPISGHATLYWYQQILGQGPKLLIQFQNNGVVDDSQLPKDRFSAERLKGVDSTLKIQPAKLEDSAVYLCASSSLQGASYNEQFFGPGTRLTVL.